The rows below give T cell receptor beta chains drawn from one sample of a study of tumor-infiltrating lymphocytes in primary liver carcinoma. TCRdb used MiXCR to reprocess the multiplex PCR reads, holding one entry per CDR3 protein. Here the sample spans fewer than 85,000 distinct CDR3 sequences, approximately 69% being singletons. The sequenced sample consisted of tumor-adjacent normal liver tissue. The receptors here all came from a man aged 35-49 years with primary liver carcinoma and hepatitis B virus infection. Each CDR3 is given with its conserved first and last residue. The D gene is left open where the match is weak. The listing skips clone size in some rows; elsewhere it reads once, few, many or a size class.

cdr3_length	clone_size	v_call	d_call	j_call	cdr3_nt	cdr3_aa
14	.	TRBV5-8	TRBD1	TRBJ2-7	TGTGCCAGCAGCTTGGGGACAGGGATGGACGAGCAGTACTTC	CASSLGTGMDEQYF
15	.	TRBV5-1	.	TRBJ2-2	TGCGCCAGCAGCTTGGGGCGGGCGAACACCCGGGAGCTGTTTTTT	CASSLGRANTRELFF
12	many	TRBV29-1	.	TRBJ2-3	TGCAGCGTTGTTTCGGGAGCAGATACGCAGTATTTT	CSVVSGADTQYF
16	few	TRBV5-1	TRBD2	TRBJ2-3	TGCGCCAGCAGCATGGGACTAGCGTATAGCACAGATACGCAGTATTTT	CASSMGLAYSTDTQYF
15	.	TRBV6-5	.	TRBJ2-1	TGTGCCAGCGGTTCTGGCCCGAGCTCCTACAATGAGCAGTTCTTC	CASGSGPSSYNEQFF
13	.	TRBV29-1	TRBD1	TRBJ2-2	TGCAGCGTTGGAGGACAGGAGTCCGGGGAACTGTTTTTT	CSVGGQESGELFF
15	.	TRBV2	.	TRBJ2-2	TGTGCCACCACTCGACTAGTGGGAGGAACCGGGGAGCTGTTTTTT	CATTRLVGGTGELFF
18	few	TRBV7-8	.	TRBJ2-1	TGTGCCAGAAGCCCGCTTGGAGGCTCAGCGGCCTCATACAATGAGCAGTTCTTC	CARSPLGGSAASYNEQFF
15	.	TRBV11-1	TRBD2	TRBJ2-1	TGTACCAGCAGGGAGGGGTCAATCCTCTCCAATGAGCAGTTCTTT	CTSREGSILSNEQFF
15	.	TRBV6-5	TRBD2	TRBJ2-1	TGCGACAGCAGTTACACCGGGACTAGCGGCGATGAGCAGTTCTTC	CDSSYTGTSGDEQFF
16	few	TRBV4-2	TRBD2	TRBJ2-3	TGTGCCAGCGGCGGGGGACTAGCGGGAGGGACAGATACGCAGTATTTT	CASGGGLAGGTDTQYF
15	many	TRBV11-3	TRBD1	TRBJ2-4	TGTGCCAGCAGCTTAGACAGGGGGACCAAAAACATTCAGTACTTC	CASSLDRGTKNIQYF
16	.	TRBV19	.	TRBJ2-3	TGTGCCAGTAGTCCACGGACAGAACTGTTCACAGATACGCAGTATTTT	CASSPRTELFTDTQYF
14	many	TRBV6-2/TRBV6-3	TRBD2	TRBJ2-1	TGTGCCAGCAGTTTACTAGCGGGAGCCAATGAGCAGTTCTTC	CASSLLAGANEQFF
15	many	TRBV6-6	.	TRBJ1-4	TGTGCCAGCAGTTCCGTTGGACGGGACAATGAAAAACTGTTTTTT	CASSSVGRDNEKLFF
15	.	TRBV28	.	TRBJ2-3	TGTGCCATCCTCCCATCTTGCGGGTGCACAGGTACGCAGTATTTT	CAILPSCGCTGTQYF
16	.	TRBV29-1	TRBD1	TRBJ2-1	TGCAGCGTTCAAGCCGGACAGGGAAAAGGATACAATGGGCAGTTCTTC	CSVQAGQGKGYNGQFF
14	once	TRBV10-3	.	TRBJ1-1	TGTGCCACCAGCATCCACAGAGGGAACACTGAAGCTTTCTTT	CATSIHRGNTEAFF
15	.	TRBV5-4	.	TRBJ2-7	TGTCCCAGCAGCTTGGATCGCGTGAGCTTCTACGAGCAGTACTTC	CPSSLDRVSFYEQYF
13	.	TRBV6-2/TRBV6-3	.	TRBJ2-2	TGTGCCAACAGTTACTTCTCAAGAGGGGAGCTGTTTTTT	CANSYFSRGELFF
13	many	TRBV4-3	.	TRBJ2-5	TGCGCCAGCAGCCTAGCGTATGAAGAGACCCAGTACTTC	CASSLAYEETQYF
15	medium-sized	TRBV11-3	.	TRBJ2-2	TGTGCCAGCAGCTTAGATACCGTAGGCACCGGGGAGCTGTTTTTT	CASSLDTVGTGELFF
13	few	TRBV6-5	TRBD2	TRBJ2-1	TGTGCCAGCAGTGGGGGGGGGAGGAATGAGCAGTCCTTC	CASSGGGRNEQSF
15	.	TRBV11-1	.	TRBJ2-1	TGCACCAGCAGGGAGGGGACAATGCTCTCCAATGAGCAGTTCTTC	CTSREGTMLSNEQFF
13	.	TRBV11-2	.	TRBJ2-5	TGTGCCTGCACTTATAACAGCCAAGAGACCCAGCACTTC	CACTYNSQETQHF
16	.	TRBV4-1	TRBD1	TRBJ1-1	TGCGCCAATAGCCAAAAAGGGGGCGTACAGTGGACTGAAGCTTTCTTT	CANSQKGGVQWTEAFF